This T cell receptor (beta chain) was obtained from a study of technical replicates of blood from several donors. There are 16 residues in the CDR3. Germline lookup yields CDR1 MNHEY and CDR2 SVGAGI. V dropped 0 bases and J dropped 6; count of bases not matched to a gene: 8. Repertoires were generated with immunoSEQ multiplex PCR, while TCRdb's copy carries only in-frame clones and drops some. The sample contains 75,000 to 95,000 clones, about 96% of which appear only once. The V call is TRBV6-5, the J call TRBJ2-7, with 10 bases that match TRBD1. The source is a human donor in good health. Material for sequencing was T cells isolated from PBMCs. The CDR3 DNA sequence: TGTGCCAGCAGTTACTCCTGGACAGGGGGGCAGAGCGAGCAGTACTTC. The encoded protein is CASSYSWTGGQSEQYF.